These T cell receptor beta chains were read from a single sample in a study of cytomegalovirus exposure and HLA in healthy donors. Profiling relied on immunoSEQ multiplex PCR, and the TCRdb table lists in-frame clones only, not all of them. The sample lists fewer than 200,000 clones; roughly 70% were seen once. The material sequenced was PBMCs. These receptors originate from a woman in her twenties or thirties in good health and CMV-seronegative. The CDR3 runs from the conserved cysteine through the conserved F or W. Fields, in order: CDR3 length, clone size, V gene, J gene, D gene, CDR3 DNA, CDR3 protein. The D gene is left open where the match is weak. Clone size is given for some rows only: seen once, a few or many times, or a class if the clone is expanded.

15	NA	TRBV4-2	TRBJ2-7	TRBD1	TGTGCCAGCAGCCGCAGACAGGGGCGGGAATACGAGCAGTACTTC	CASSRRQGREYEQYF
13	few	TRBV7-9	TRBJ2-7	NA	TGTGCCAGCAGCTCTGACAGGACCTACGAGCAGTACTTC	CASSSDRTYEQYF
18	NA	TRBV5-8	TRBJ2-1	NA	TGTGCCAGCAGCCTCCACCTTAGCGGCCTGAGCTCCTACAATGAGCAGTTCTTC	CASSLHLSGLSSYNEQFF
14	NA	TRBV27	TRBJ2-7	TRBD1	TGTGCCAGCAGTGGTTTGAGGGGGCGAGGGGAGCAGTACTTC	CASSGLRGRGEQYF
13	few	TRBV4-2	TRBJ1-1	NA	TGTGCCAGCAGCCAAAGCAGGGGCGCTGAAGCTTTCTTT	CASSQSRGAEAFF
15	NA	TRBV7-9	TRBJ2-7	NA	TGTGCCAGCAGTTTTTCTAGCGCGACCTCTTACGAGCAGTACTTC	CASSFSSATSYEQYF
12	NA	TRBV7-9	TRBJ1-1	TRBD1	TGTTCCAGCAGCTCGGACAGGACTGAAGCTTTCTTT	CSSSSDRTEAFF
12	few	TRBV6-6	TRBJ1-1	NA	TGTGCCAGCAGCCACGGGTTCACTGAAGCTTTCTTT	CASSHGFTEAFF
16	NA	TRBV7-9	TRBJ2-1	NA	TGTGCCAGCAGCCCAAGGGACAACCGTTTCTACAATGAGCAGTTCTTC	CASSPRDNRFYNEQFF
15	NA	TRBV7-9	TRBJ1-3	NA	TGTGCCAGCAGCTTAGTGACTGATTATGGAAACACCATATATTTT	CASSLVTDYGNTIYF
13	NA	TRBV5-1	TRBJ1-1	NA	TGCGCCAGCAGCTTTTCGGGGGACACTGAAGCTTTCTTT	CASSFSGDTEAFF
13	NA	TRBV19	TRBJ1-5	NA	TGTGCCAGTAGTATGGAGGGCGCGATGCCCCAGCATTTT	CASSMEGAMPQHF
18	few	TRBV4-2	TRBJ2-1	TRBD2	TGTGCCAGCAGCCAAGATCGGAGCGGGAGAGAGGGATACAATGAGCAGTTCTTC	CASSQDRSGREGYNEQFF
13	once	TRBV9	TRBJ1-1	NA	TGTGCCAGCGCCGGGGGGGTGAACACTGAAGCTTTCTTT	CASAGGVNTEAFF
15	NA	TRBV27	TRBJ2-7	TRBD1	TGTGCCACTCGCCTGACAGGGGCAGCGTCCCACGAGCAGTACTTC	CATRLTGAASHEQYF
16	NA	TRBV5-3	TRBJ1-6	TRBD1	TGTGCCAGAAGCTTGGGCAGGGGGGCCCGTAATTCACCCCTCCACTTT	CARSLGRGARNSPLHF
13	NA	TRBV5-4	TRBJ2-7	NA	TGTGCCAGCAGCCACAGGGCCTCCTACGAGCAGTACTTC	CASSHRASYEQYF
14	NA	TRBV7-3	TRBJ2-3	NA	TGTGCCAGCAGCCCCCAAGGGGGGGCTCTCGCGCAGTATTTT	CASSPQGGALAQYF
12	few	TRBV2	TRBJ2-7	NA	TGTGCCAGCAGGATGGACTTCCGTGAGCAGTACTTC	CASRMDFREQYF
14	NA	TRBV6-5	TRBJ2-2	NA	TGTGCCAGCATGGGGGCGGAAGAAGCCGGGGAGCTGTTTTTT	CASMGAEEAGELFF
15	NA	TRBV6-5	TRBJ1-2	NA	TGTGCCAGCAGTCGAAAGACAGGCTCTAACTATGGCTACACCTTC	CASSRKTGSNYGYTF
17	NA	TRBV10-2	TRBJ1-2	NA	TGCGCCAGCATGGGCTCTACCCTTTCCGCGGGGGGCTATGGCTACACCTTC	CASMGSTLSAGGYGYTF
15	NA	TRBV7-2	TRBJ2-1	TRBD2	TGTGCCAGCAGCTTAGGTCCTAGCGGGGCAGTAGGGCAGTTCTTC	CASSLGPSGAVGQFF
14	NA	TRBV6-1	TRBJ2-5	NA	TGTGCCAGCACCGGACAGCCGAACCAAGAGACCCAGTACTTC	CASTGQPNQETQYF
17	NA	TRBV4-1	TRBJ2-3	TRBD2	TGCGCCAGCAGCCAAGTCGGACTAGCGGGTAGCACAGATACGCAGTATTTT	CASSQVGLAGSTDTQYF
15	once	TRBV7-9	TRBJ2-3	NA	TGTGCCAGCAGCTTAGGGCAGGTCCTTAAGGATACGCAGTATTTT	CASSLGQVLKDTQYF
14	few	TRBV11-2	TRBJ2-1	NA	TGTGCCAGCAGCGTCTTTAGCGGAGCCTATGAGCAGTTCTTC	CASSVFSGAYEQFF
14	NA	TRBV9	TRBJ1-5	NA	TGTGCCAGCAGCGTAGATGACTTCAATCAGCCCCAGCATTTT	CASSVDDFNQPQHF
17	many	TRBV27	TRBJ2-7	NA	TGTGCCAGCAGTTTGGAGGCTGACCCCAGAAGCTCCTACGAGCAGTACTTC	CASSLEADPRSSYEQYF
15	NA	TRBV18	TRBJ2-1	TRBD2	TGTGCCAGCTCACCCGGACTAGCGGATTACAATGAGCAGTTCTTC	CASSPGLADYNEQFF
13	few	TRBV6-5	TRBJ2-1	NA	TGTGCCAGCAGCCGGGACCGGAGGGATGAGCAGTTCTTC	CASSRDRRDEQFF
12	NA	TRBV2	TRBJ1-5	NA	TGTGCCAGCAAGGGGTGGAATCAGCCCCAGCATTTT	CASKGWNQPQHF
16	once	TRBV9	TRBJ2-1	TRBD2	TGTGCCAGCAGCATCGGTACTAGCGGAAGTTACAATGAGCAGTTCTTC	CASSIGTSGSYNEQFF
14	NA	TRBV2	TRBJ1-3	TRBD1	TGTGCCAGCAGTCGGACAGGGGCTGGAAACACCATATATTTT	CASSRTGAGNTIYF
15	few	TRBV28	TRBJ1-2	TRBD1	TGTGCCAGCAGTCAAACCGGGACAGGGAACTATGGCTACACCTTC	CASSQTGTGNYGYTF
14	NA	TRBV28	TRBJ2-5	TRBD1	TGTGCCAGCAAAAGGACAGGGGGCGCAGAGACCCAGTACTTC	CASKRTGGAETQYF
17	NA	TRBV27	TRBJ2-3	TRBD1	TGTGCCAGCAGCTATCTAAAGAAGGACAGGAGGAGCCATACGCAGTATTTT	CASSYLKKDRRSHTQYF
15	NA	TRBV7-3	TRBJ2-1	NA	TGTGCCAGCAGTCGGGACTCGAGCTCCTACAATGAGCAGTTCTTC	CASSRDSSSYNEQFF
14	NA	TRBV4-2	TRBJ1-4	NA	TGTGCCAGCAGCCCCCAGGGTCTCGAGGAAAAACTGTTTTTT	CASSPQGLEEKLFF
15	NA	TRBV2	TRBJ2-2	NA	TGTGCCAGCAGTGAGTTAGGACAGAACACCGGGGAGCTGTTTTTT	CASSELGQNTGELFF
16	few	TRBV14	TRBJ2-1	NA	TGTGCCAGCAGCCAAGGGCAAGGGAGACCCTACAATGAGCAGTTCTTC	CASSQGQGRPYNEQFF
16	NA	TRBV5-4	TRBJ2-5	NA	TGTGCCAGCAGGCCGTCCCCGCTAGCCGCATGGGAGACCCAGTACTTC	CASRPSPLAAWETQYF
13	NA	TRBV7-9	TRBJ1-2	TRBD1	TGTGCCAGCAGCGTTGGACAGGTCTATGGCTACACCTTC	CASSVGQVYGYTF
14	NA	TRBV2	TRBJ2-1	NA	TGTGCCAGCAATGGTGTAGAAGATAGCAATGAGCAGTTCTTC	CASNGVEDSNEQFF
15	NA	TRBV6-5	TRBJ2-3	NA	TGTGCCAGCAGTTTGGGGGGGGGACACCGCTCCACGCAGTATTTT	CASSLGGGHRSTQYF
13	NA	TRBV9	TRBJ2-1	NA	TGTGCCAGCAGCGCCAGGGGTGCAGATGAGCAGTTCTTC	CASSARGADEQFF
16	NA	TRBV6-6	TRBJ2-7	TRBD2	TGTGCCAGCAGTTTCGGACTAGCGGGAAACGGCAACGAGCAGTACTTC	CASSFGLAGNGNEQYF
15	NA	TRBV5-4	TRBJ2-1	TRBD1	TGTGCCAGCAGCTCCAATACAGGGGGCTACAATGAGCAGTTCTTC	CASSSNTGGYNEQFF
18	NA	TRBV19	TRBJ2-3	NA	TGTGCCAGTAGTATAACCTATGGAGCCAGGGGATTCACAGATACGCAGTATTTT	CASSITYGARGFTDTQYF
14	few	TRBV6-6	TRBJ2-1	NA	TGTGCCAGCAGTTACTCGACCCTTTTTGCCGGGAAGTTCTTC	CASSYSTLFAGKFF
16	NA	TRBV4-1	TRBJ2-7	NA	TGCGCCAGCAGCCAAGAAGGGGCATTCGAGGCCTACGAGCAGTACTTC	CASSQEGAFEAYEQYF
18	NA	TRBV15	TRBJ2-1	TRBD2	TGTGCCACCAGCAGCCAATACCGAACTAGCGGGAACTACAATGAGCAGTTCTTC	CATSSQYRTSGNYNEQFF
13	few	TRBV5-6	TRBJ1-4	NA	TGTGCCAGCAGCTCACCGGGAAGCGGAAAACTGTTTTTT	CASSSPGSGKLFF
13	NA	TRBV6-1	TRBJ1-2	NA	TGTGCCAGCAGTAAGGACATGAACTATGGCTACACCTTC	CASSKDMNYGYTF